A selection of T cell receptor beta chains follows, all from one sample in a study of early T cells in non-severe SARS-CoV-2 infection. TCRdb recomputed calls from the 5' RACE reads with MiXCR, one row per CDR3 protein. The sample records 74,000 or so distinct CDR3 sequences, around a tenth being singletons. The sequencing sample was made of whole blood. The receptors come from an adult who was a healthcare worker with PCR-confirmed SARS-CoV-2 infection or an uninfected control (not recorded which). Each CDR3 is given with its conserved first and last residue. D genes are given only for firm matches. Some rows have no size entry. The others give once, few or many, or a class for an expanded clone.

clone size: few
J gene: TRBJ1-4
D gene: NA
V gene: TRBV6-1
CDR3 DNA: TGTGCCAGCAGTGAAGCTCGGGACGGTAATGAAAAACTGTTTTTT
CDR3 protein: CASSEARDGNEKLFF

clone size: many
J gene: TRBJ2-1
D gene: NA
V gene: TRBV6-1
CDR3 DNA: TGTGCCAGCTCCCTCACCGAGAGCTCCTACAATGAGCAGTTCTTC
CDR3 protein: CASSLTESSYNEQFF

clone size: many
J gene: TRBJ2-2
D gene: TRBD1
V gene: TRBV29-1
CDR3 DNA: TGCAGCGTTACATCCGGGACAGCCTTTGCCGGGGAGCTGTTTTTT
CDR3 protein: CSVTSGTAFAGELFF

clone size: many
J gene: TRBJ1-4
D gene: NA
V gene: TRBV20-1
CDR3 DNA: TGCAGTGCCAGACCCCCCGGAGAAAAACTGTTTTTT
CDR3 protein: CSARPPGEKLFF

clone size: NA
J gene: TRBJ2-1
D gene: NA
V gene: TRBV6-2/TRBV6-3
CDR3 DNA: TGTGCCAGCACACGGCCACGGGCTAGGACCAATGAGCAGTTCTTC
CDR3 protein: CASTRPRARTNEQFF

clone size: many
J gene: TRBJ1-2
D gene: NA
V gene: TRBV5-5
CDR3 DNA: TGTGCCAGCAGCTTGCTGGAGAACTATGGCTACACCTTC
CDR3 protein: CASSLLENYGYTF

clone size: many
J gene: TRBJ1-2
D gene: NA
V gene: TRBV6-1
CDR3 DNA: TGTGCCAGCATTGGTAATAACTATGGCTACACCTTC
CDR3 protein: CASIGNNYGYTF

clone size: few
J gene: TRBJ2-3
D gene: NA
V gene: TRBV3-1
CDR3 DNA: TGTGCCAGCAGCCAAGGGCCCCGGATGCAGTATTTT
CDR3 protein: CASSQGPRMQYF

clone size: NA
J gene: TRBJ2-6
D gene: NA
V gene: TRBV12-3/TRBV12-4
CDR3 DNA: TGTGCCAGCACCGTGCGGGGCACTGGGGCCAACGTCCTGACTTTC
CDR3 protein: CASTVRGTGANVLTF

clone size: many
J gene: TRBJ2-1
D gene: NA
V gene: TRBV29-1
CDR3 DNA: TGCAGCGTTGAACTACAGGGCGGGGAGCAGTTCTTC
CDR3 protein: CSVELQGGEQFF

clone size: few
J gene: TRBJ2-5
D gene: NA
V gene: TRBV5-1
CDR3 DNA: TGCGCCAGCAGCTTGTTGGGGGCCACCCGAGAGACCCAGTACTTC
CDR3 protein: CASSLLGATRETQYF

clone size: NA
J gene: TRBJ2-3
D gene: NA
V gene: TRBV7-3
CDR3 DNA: TGTGCCAGCAGCCAAACCCCAGTTATCCGAGGGGGGGGCGCAGATACGCAGTATTTT
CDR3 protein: CASSQTPVIRGGGADTQYF

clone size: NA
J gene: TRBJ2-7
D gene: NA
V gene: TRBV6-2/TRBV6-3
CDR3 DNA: TGTGCCAGCAGTTCCCCGACTAGTCTCAGGCTCTACGAGCAGTACTTC
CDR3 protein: CASSSPTSLRLYEQYF

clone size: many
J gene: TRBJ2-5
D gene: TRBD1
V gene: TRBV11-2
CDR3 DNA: TGTGCCAGCAGATACTATCAGGGGGCCGAGACCCAGTACTTC
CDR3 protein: CASRYYQGAETQYF

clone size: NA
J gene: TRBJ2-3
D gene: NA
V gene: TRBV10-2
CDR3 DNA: TGCGCCAGCAGTTTCGACGGCACAGATACGCAGTATTTT
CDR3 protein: CASSFDGTDTQYF

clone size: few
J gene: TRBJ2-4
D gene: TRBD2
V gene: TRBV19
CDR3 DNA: TGTGCCAGTAGTATTACGGGGGGGCGAAACATTCAGTACTTC
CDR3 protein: CASSITGGRNIQYF

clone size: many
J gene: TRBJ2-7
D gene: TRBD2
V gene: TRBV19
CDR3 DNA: TGTGCCAGTAGACCCAAACGGACTAGCCAGTACGAGCAGTACTTC
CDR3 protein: CASRPKRTSQYEQYF

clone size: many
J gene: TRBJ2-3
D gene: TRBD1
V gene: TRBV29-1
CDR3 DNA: TGCAGCGTTAACCCACAGGGGGCAAGCACAGATACGCAGTATTTT
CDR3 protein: CSVNPQGASTDTQYF

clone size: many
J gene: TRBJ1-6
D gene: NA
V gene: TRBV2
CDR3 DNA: TGTGCCAGCAGCGTACTTAGGGCGCCTGATAATTCACCCCTCCACTTT
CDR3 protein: CASSVLRAPDNSPLHF

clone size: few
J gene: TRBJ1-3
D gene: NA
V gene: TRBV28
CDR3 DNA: TGTGCCAGCAGTTTTCGGGGAATCGACTCTGGAAACACCATATATTTT
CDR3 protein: CASSFRGIDSGNTIYF

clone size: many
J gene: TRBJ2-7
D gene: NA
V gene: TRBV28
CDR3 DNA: TGTGCCAGCAGTTTATCCAGGCTGTTCTACGAGCAGTACTTC
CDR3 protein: CASSLSRLFYEQYF

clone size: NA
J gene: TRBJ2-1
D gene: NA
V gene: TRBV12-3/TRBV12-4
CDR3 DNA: TGTGCCAGCAGTTTAGTGGGTGAGCAGTTCTTC
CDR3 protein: CASSLVGEQFF

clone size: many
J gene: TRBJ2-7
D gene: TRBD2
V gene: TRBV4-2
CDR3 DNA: TGTGCCAGCAGCCCCGGGGTAGCGGGGGCCTACGAGCAGTACTTC
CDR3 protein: CASSPGVAGAYEQYF

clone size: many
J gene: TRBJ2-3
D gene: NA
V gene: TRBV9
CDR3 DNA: TGTGCCAGCAGCCTGCGGATCTCCGGAGATACGCAGTATTTT
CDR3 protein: CASSLRISGDTQYF

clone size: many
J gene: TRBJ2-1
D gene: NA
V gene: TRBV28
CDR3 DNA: TGTGCCAGCACCTCATATGGGGGAAACAATGAGCAGTTCTTC
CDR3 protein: CASTSYGGNNEQFF

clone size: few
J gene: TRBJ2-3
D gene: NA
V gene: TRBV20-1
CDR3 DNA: TGCAGTGCTAGAGTGGCGGGCCGGTTACGCACAGATACGCAGTATTTT
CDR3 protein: CSARVAGRLRTDTQYF

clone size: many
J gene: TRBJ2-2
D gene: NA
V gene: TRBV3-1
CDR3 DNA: TGTGCCAGCAGCCGGGGGCTCCTAGCGGCCAACACCGGGGAGCTGTTTTTT
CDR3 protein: CASSRGLLAANTGELFF

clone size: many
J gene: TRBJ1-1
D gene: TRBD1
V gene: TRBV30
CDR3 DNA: TGTGCCTGGAGTGGAGGTTGGGACAGACCATTAATGAACACTGAAGCTTTCTTT
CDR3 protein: CAWSGGWDRPLMNTEAFF

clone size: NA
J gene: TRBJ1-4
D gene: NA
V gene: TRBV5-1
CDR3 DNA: TGCGCCAGCAGCCCGGGACGGTATAATGAAAAACTGTTTTTT
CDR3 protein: CASSPGRYNEKLFF

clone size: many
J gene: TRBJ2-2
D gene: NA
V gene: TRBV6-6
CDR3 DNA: TGTGCCAGCAACCCTGGGACCGGGGAGCTGTTTTTT
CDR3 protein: CASNPGTGELFF

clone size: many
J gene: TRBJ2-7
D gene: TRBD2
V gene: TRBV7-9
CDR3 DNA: TGTGCCAGCAGTCCTCTAGCGGGAGACACCTACGAGCAGTACTTC
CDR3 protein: CASSPLAGDTYEQYF

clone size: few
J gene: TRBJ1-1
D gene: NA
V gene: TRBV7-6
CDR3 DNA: TGTGCCAGCAGCTTAGCACTGGGGGTATGGACTGAAGCTTTCTTT
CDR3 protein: CASSLALGVWTEAFF

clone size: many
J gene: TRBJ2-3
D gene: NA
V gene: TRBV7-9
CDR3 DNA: TGTGCCAGCCCGGGCACAGATACGCAGTATTTT
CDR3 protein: CASPGTDTQYF

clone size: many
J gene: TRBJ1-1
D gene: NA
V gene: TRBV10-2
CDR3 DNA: TGCGCCAGCCAGATACAGGATTCCACTGAAGCTTTCTTT
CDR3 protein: CASQIQDSTEAFF

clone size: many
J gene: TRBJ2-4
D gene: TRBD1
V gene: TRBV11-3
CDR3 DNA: TGTGCCAGGATCAGGGGGTTTATAGCCAAAAACATTCAGTACTTC
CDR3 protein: CARIRGFIAKNIQYF

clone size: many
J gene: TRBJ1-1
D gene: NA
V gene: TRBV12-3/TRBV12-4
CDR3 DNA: TGTGCCAGCAGTTGGAGTGGGGTCACTGAAGCTTTCTTT
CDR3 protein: CASSWSGVTEAFF

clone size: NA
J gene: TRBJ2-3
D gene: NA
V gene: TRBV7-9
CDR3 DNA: TGTGCCAGCAGCTTAGCGGGGGCCTCCTGGGGATCAGATACGCAGTATTTT
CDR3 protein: CASSLAGASWGSDTQYF

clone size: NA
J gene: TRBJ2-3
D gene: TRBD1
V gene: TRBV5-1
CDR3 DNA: TGCGCCAGCAGCATACAGGGGGACAGCACAGATACGCAGTATTTT
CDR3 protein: CASSIQGDSTDTQYF

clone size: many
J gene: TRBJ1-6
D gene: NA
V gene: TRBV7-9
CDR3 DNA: TGTGCCAGCAGCTCCGGGGAATCCTATAATTCACCCCTCCACTTT
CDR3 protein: CASSSGESYNSPLHF

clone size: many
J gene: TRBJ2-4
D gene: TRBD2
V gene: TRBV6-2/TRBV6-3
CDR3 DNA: TGTGCCAGCAGCCAACACGGGGGGTCAGGAAACATTCAGTACTTC
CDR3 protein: CASSQHGGSGNIQYF

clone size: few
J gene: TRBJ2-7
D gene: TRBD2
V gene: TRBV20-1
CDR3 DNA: TGCAGTGCTAACACGGGGGGGCCCTACGAGCAGTACTTC
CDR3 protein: CSANTGGPYEQYF

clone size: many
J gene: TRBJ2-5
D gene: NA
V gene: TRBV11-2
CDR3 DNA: TGTGCCAGCAGCTTAGAACAGGTCCAAGAGACCCAGTACTTC
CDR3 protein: CASSLEQVQETQYF

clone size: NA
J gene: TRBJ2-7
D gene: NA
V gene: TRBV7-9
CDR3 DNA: TGTGCCAGCAGCGCCACCGGGACAAGTTCCTACGAGCAGTACTTC
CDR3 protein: CASSATGTSSYEQYF

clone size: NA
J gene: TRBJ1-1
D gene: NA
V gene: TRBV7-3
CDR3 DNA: TGTGCCAGCAGCTTACAGGGGAGCACTGAAGCTTTCTTT
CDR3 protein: CASSLQGSTEAFF

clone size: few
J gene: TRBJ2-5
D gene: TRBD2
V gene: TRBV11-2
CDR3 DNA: TGTGCCAGCAGCCCGACTAGCGGGGGGGCAGGAGAGACCCAGTACTTC
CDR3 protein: CASSPTSGGAGETQYF

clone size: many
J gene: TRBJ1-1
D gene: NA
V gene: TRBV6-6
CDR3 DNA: TGTGCCAGCAGTTACTCGTCCGATGTGAACACTGAAGCTTTCTTT
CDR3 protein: CASSYSSDVNTEAFF

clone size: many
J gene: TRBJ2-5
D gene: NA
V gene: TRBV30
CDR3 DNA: TGTGCCTGGGGGGGGACAGAAGAGACCCAGTACTTC
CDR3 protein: CAWGGTEETQYF

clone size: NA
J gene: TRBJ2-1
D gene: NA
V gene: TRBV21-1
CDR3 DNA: TGTGCCACCAGCAATCAATCCCGGGACAGGGAATACAATGAGCAGTTCTTC
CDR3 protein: CATSNQSRDREYNEQFF

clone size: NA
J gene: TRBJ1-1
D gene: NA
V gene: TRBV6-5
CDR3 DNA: TGTGCCAGCAGTTACGGCAGCTGGCTGAACACTGAAGCTTTCTTT
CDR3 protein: CASSYGSWLNTEAFF

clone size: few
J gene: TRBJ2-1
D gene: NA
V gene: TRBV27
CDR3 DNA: TGTGCCAGCAGTCTCTGGGGCGGCCCAGTTATCTTC
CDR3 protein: CASSLWGGPVIF

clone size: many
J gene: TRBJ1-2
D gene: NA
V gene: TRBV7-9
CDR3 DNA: TGTGCCAGCAGCTTGTCAGGGAAGGGAACCGAGGAATATGGCTACACCTTC
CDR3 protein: CASSLSGKGTEEYGYTF